The sequence of this TCR beta chain was determined in a study of blood T cell repertoires in COVID-19. Turning to the study itself: The United States, Italy and Spain were the sources of the acute and convalescent COVID-19 samples. Sample material is recorded as cDNA or gDNA derived from T cells, B-cell-depleted T cells, or PBMCs.

Per the original methods: By means of reference gene primer amplification, nucleated cell counts were estimated. Assay used: immunoSEQ multiplex PCR; TCRdb lists only in-frame clones, some missing. Clonal size and the V and J genes are those of that table, whereas D and trimming came from the DNA. Of a few hundred thousand clones in the sample, 89% were seen once. Trimming stripped 2 bases from V and 7 bases from J, with 8 bases between. CDR1 is MNHEY, CDR2 SVGAGI, per germline. This CDR3 spans 13 amino acids. The genes are TRBV6-5 and TRBJ2-2; D possibly corresponds to TRBD2 (5 bases). The material sequenced was peripheral blood. The TCR sequence derives from a man between 35 and 55 years old with acute or convalescent COVID-19. CDR3 bases: TGTGCCAGCAGTTACCGGACTGTCGGGGAGCTGTTTTTT. Amino acid sequence: CASSYRTVGELFF.